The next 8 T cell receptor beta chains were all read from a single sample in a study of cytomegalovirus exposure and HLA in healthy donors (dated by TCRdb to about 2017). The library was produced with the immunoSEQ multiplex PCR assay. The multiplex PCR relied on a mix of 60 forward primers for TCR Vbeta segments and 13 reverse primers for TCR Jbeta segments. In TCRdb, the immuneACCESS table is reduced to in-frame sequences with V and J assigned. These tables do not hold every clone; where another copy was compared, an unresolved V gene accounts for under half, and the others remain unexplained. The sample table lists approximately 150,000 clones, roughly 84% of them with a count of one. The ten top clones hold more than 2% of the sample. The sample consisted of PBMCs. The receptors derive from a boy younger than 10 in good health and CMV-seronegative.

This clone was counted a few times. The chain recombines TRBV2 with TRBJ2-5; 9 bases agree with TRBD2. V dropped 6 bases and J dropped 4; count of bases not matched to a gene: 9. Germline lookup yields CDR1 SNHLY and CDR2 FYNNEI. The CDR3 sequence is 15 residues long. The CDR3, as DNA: TGTGCCAGCAGGGCCCTAGCGGGGTGGGGAGAGACCCAGTACTTC. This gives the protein CASRALAGWGETQYF. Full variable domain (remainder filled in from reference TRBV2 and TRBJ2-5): EPEVTQTPSHQVTQMGQEVILRCVPISNHLYFYWYRQILGQKVEFLVSFYNNEISEKSEIFDDQFSVERPDGSNFTLKIRSTKLEDSAMYFCASRALAGWGETQYFGPGTRLLVL.

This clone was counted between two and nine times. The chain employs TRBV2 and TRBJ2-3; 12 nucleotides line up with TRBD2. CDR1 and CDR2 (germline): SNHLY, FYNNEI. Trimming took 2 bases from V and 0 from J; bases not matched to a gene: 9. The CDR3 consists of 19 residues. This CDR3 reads CASSEQGLAGHYSTDTQYF. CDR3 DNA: TGTGCCAGCAGTGAACAGGGACTAGCGGGTCATTATAGCACAGATACGCAGTATTTT.

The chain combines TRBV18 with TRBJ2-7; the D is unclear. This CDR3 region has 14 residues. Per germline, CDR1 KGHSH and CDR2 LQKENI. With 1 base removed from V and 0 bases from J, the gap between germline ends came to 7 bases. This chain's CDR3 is CASSPLDNSYEQYF. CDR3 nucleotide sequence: TGTGCCAGCTCACCACTAGACAACTCCTACGAGCAGTACTTC.

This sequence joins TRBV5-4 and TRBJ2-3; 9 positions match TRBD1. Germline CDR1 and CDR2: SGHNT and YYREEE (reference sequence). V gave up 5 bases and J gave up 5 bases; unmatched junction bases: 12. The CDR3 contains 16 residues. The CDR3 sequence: CASSSKTGGLKDTQYF. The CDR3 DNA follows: TGTGCCAGCAGTTCTAAGACAGGGGGTCTCAAAGATACGCAGTATTTT.

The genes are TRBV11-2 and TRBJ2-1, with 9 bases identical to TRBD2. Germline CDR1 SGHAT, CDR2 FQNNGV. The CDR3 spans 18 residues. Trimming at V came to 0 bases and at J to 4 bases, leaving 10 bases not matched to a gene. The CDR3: CASSLESASGTTYNEQFF. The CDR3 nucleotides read TGTGCCAGCAGCTTAGAGAGTGCTAGCGGGACGACTTACAATGAGCAGTTCTTC.

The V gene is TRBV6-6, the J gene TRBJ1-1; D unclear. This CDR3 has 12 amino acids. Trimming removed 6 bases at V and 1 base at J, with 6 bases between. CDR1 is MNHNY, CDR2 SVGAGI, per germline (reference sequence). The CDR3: CASRLANTEAFF. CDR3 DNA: TGTGCCAGCAGACTAGCGAACACTGAAGCTTTCTTT.

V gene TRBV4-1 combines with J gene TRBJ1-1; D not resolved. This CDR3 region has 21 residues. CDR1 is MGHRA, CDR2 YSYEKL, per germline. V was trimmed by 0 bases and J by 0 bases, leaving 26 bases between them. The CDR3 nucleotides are TGCGCCAGCAGCCAAGATCTTTGGGCGCGGACTAAAGGGCCGATGAACACTGAAGCTTTCTTT. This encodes CASSQDLWARTKGPMNTEAFF.

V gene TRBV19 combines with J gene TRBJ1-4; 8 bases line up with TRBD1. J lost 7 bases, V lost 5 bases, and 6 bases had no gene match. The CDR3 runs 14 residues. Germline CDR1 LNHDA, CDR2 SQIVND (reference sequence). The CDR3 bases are TGTGCCAGTAGTTTCATTGGACAGGGTGAAAAACTGTTTTTT. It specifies CASSFIGQGEKLFF.